Listed below are T cell receptor beta chains from one sample, sequenced in a study of T cells in Graves' hyperthyroidism and ophthalmopathy. Using its own MiXCR run on the multiplex PCR reads, TCRdb lists one record per CDR3 protein. The table has around 600,000 distinct CDR3 sequences, roughly 14% seen once. The source material was blood. Receptor source: a woman aged 25 to 39 with Graves' hyperthyroidism. Both conserved end residues are part of each CDR3. Fields, in order: D gene, J gene, clone size, V gene, CDR3 protein, CDR3 DNA. D genes are given only for firm matches. Clone size is shown for a subset of rows, as once, few, many or a class of expanded clone.

TRBD1 TRBJ1-2 many TRBV7-9 CASSLNRGASGNGYTF TGTGCCAGCAGCTTAAACAGGGGGGCCAGCGGTAATGGCTACACCTTC
TRBD2 TRBJ2-1 . TRBV20-1 CSAPPLAGGPWGSYNEQFF TGCAGTGCTCCGCCCCTAGCGGGAGGGCCATGGGGGTCCTACAATGAGCAGTTCTTC
TRBD2 TRBJ2-1 many TRBV11-2 CASSSSGTRLSNEQFF TGTGCCAGCAGCTCCTCCGGGACTAGGCTTTCAAATGAGCAGTTCTTC
. TRBJ1-6 . TRBV11-2 CASSLDPGQYSPLHF TGTGCCAGCAGCTTAGATCCCGGACAGTATTCACCCCTCCACTTT
TRBD1 TRBJ2-3 . TRBV20-1 CSAVGETGTDTQYF TGCAGTGCAGTAGGGGAGACAGGGACCGATACGCAGTATTTT
TRBD2 TRBJ2-3 . TRBV20-1 CSAVTSGGADTQYF TGCAGTGCTGTGACTAGCGGAGGGGCAGATACGCAGTATTTT
. TRBJ2-7 . TRBV2 CASDRDTTYEQYF TGTGCCAGCGACCGGGACACGACCTACGAGCAGTACTTC
. TRBJ2-2 many TRBV27 CAERPGWSNTGELFF TGTGCCGAGCGGCCGGGGTGGTCTAACACCGGGGAGCTGTTTTTT
. TRBJ1-1 many TRBV12-5 CASGLFGGNTEAFF TGTGCTAGTGGTTTGTTTGGCGGGAACACTGAAGCTTTCTTT
. TRBJ2-7 many TRBV13 CASSPSPRGLDEQYF TGTGCCAGCAGCCCCTCGCCCAGGGGTTTGGACGAGCAGTACTTC
. TRBJ1-5 many TRBV20-1 CSAYPGGALNSNQPQHF TGCAGTGCTTATCCCGGCGGCGCACTAAATAGCAATCAGCCCCAGCATTTT
TRBD1 TRBJ1-2 . TRBV7-6 CASSFSLDRGYGYTF TGTGCCAGCAGCTTCTCACTCGACAGGGGCTATGGCTACACCTTC
. TRBJ1-4 many TRBV6-1 CASSITGNIEKLFF TGTGCCAGCAGTATAACAGGGAACATTGAAAAACTGTTTTTT
. TRBJ1-5 many TRBV7-8 CASSLGTNQPQHF TGTGCCAGCAGCTTGGGAACCAATCAGCCCCAGCATTTT
. TRBJ1-5 few TRBV5-1 CAGSPGAGREDNQPQHF TGCGCCGGCAGCCCTGGGGCGGGCAGGGAAGATAATCAGCCCCAGCATTTT
TRBD2 TRBJ2-7 few TRBV24-1 CATSDGRGSWYEQYF TGTGCCACCAGTGATGGGAGGGGCTCGTGGTACGAGCAGTACTTC
. TRBJ2-3 . TRBV29-1 CSVDAMGPADTQYF TGCAGCGTTGATGCAATGGGGCCCGCAGATACGCAGTATTTT
TRBD2 TRBJ2-1 many TRBV20-1 CSAIAGGNYNEQFF TGCAGTGCCATAGCGGGAGGGAATTACAATGAGCAGTTCTTC
. TRBJ2-3 . TRBV29-1 CSAWVHDTQYF TGCAGCGCCTGGGTCCATGATACGCAGTATTTT
. TRBJ2-5 many TRBV6-1 CASSRTGKETQYF TGTGCCAGCAGTCGGACGGGAAAAGAGACCCAGTACTTC
. TRBJ2-7 many TRBV5-1 CASSGRTSYEQYF TGCGCCAGCAGTGGCAGGACCTCCTACGAGCAGTACTTC
TRBD2 TRBJ2-3 many TRBV7-9 CASSPRTSWDTQYF TGTGCCAGCAGCCCCCGGACTAGCTGGGATACGCAGTATTTT
TRBD2 TRBJ2-1 . TRBV24-1 CATTSGGPSGLGGNEQFF TGTGCCACCACGTCGGGCGGTCCTAGCGGGTTGGGAGGGAATGAGCAGTTCTTC
. TRBJ2-2 . TRBV9 CASSALGGQGTGELFF TGTGCCAGCAGCGCCCTGGGGGGGCAGGGCACCGGGGAGCTGTTTTTT
. TRBJ2-5 many TRBV7-9 CASSLLAERETQYF TGTGCCAGCAGCTTATTGGCGGAGCGCGAGACCCAGTACTTC
TRBD1 TRBJ1-2 . TRBV7-3 CASSLTGQGSAGYTF TGTGCCAGCAGCTTAACGGGACAGGGAAGTGCTGGCTACACCTTC
. TRBJ2-1 . TRBV25-1 CASSEYGGGNEQFF TGTGCCAGCAGTGAATATGGGGGAGGAAATGAGCAGTTCTTC
. TRBJ2-2 many TRBV15 CATSPNLYTGELFF TGTGCCACCAGCCCCAACCTATACACCGGGGAGCTGTTTTTT
. TRBJ1-1 . TRBV10-3 CAISVQGTAFF TGTGCCATCAGTGTTCAGGGTACAGCTTTCTTT
. TRBJ2-4 . TRBV7-9 CASSADTAKNIQYF TGTGCCAGCAGCGCCGACACAGCCAAAAACATTCAGTACTTC
. TRBJ2-7 many TRBV20-1 CSAVRPLTYEQYF TGCAGTGCCGTTCGACCCCTCACCTACGAGCAGTACTTC
. TRBJ2-5 many TRBV30 CAWSRTWGARETQYF TGTGCCTGGAGTCGTACGTGGGGGGCCAGGGAGACCCAGTACTTC
. TRBJ1-3 few TRBV30 CAWSVRQVSGNTIYF TGTGCCTGGAGTGTAAGACAGGTCTCTGGAAACACCATATATTTT
. TRBJ2-5 many TRBV7-9 CASNLLRETQYF TGTGCCAGCAACCTCTTAAGGGAGACCCAGTACTTC
TRBD2 TRBJ2-7 many TRBV2 CASSEGTSGSVIYEQYF TGTGCCAGCAGTGAAGGGACTAGCGGGAGTGTAATCTACGAGCAGTACTTC
TRBD2 TRBJ2-1 . TRBV27 CASGEWTSGNNEQFF TGTGCCAGCGGGGAATGGACTAGCGGGAACAATGAGCAGTTCTTC
. TRBJ2-3 many TRBV2 CAGKTGRMSTDTQYF TGTGCCGGTAAAACAGGGCGCATGAGCACAGATACGCAGTATTTT
. TRBJ2-7 many TRBV7-9 CASSLAGARTYEQYF TGTGCCAGCAGCTTAGCCGGGGCGCGTACCTACGAGCAGTACTTC
. TRBJ2-3 . TRBV20-1 CNASARVWTDTQYF TGCAATGCTTCGGCCCGTGTCTGGACAGATACGCAGTATTTT
. TRBJ1-5 . TRBV12-3/TRBV12-4 CASETVFSNQPQHF TGTGCCAGTGAGACAGTTTTTAGCAATCAGCCCCAGCATTTT
TRBD2 TRBJ2-1 . TRBV19 CASSIEVASGRTEQFF TGTGCCAGTAGTATAGAAGTGGCTAGCGGGAGGACCGAGCAGTTCTTC
TRBD1 TRBJ2-7 many TRBV18 CASFSDRAHEQYF TGTGCCAGCTTTTCGGACAGGGCCCACGAGCAGTACTTC
TRBD2 TRBJ2-1 many TRBV2 CASIVSGSQSSYNEQFF TGTGCCAGCATCGTTAGCGGGTCCCAAAGCTCCTACAATGAGCAGTTCTTC
TRBD1 TRBJ1-5 many TRBV20-1 CSARGTGGQPQHF TGCAGTGCTAGAGGGACAGGCGGTCAGCCCCAGCATTTT
TRBD1 TRBJ2-1 many TRBV24-1 CATSESGTGDNEQFF TGTGCCACCAGTGAATCCGGGACAGGGGACAATGAGCAGTTCTTC
TRBD1 TRBJ1-1 few TRBV9 CASSVVGQGNVGPEAFF TGTGCCAGCAGCGTAGTGGGACAGGGGAATGTAGGGCCTGAAGCTTTCTTT
TRBD1 TRBJ2-3 few TRBV6-1 CASSWTGGITDTQYF TGTGCCAGCAGTTGGACAGGGGGCATCACAGATACGCAGTATTTT
. TRBJ1-1 . TRBV18 CAGSPREFEAFF TGTGCCGGCTCACCAAGGGAGTTTGAAGCTTTCTTT
. TRBJ2-2 . TRBV7-9 CASSLVFQKDTGELFF TGTGCCAGCAGCTTAGTATTTCAGAAGGACACCGGGGAGCTGTTTTTT
TRBD2 TRBJ2-2 . TRBV25-1 CARRTSGRAQVTGELFF TGTGCCAGAAGGACTAGCGGGAGGGCCCAGGTTACCGGGGAGCTGTTTTTT
TRBD1 TRBJ2-5 many TRBV30 CASTGGPETQYF TGTGCCTCTACAGGGGGTCCGGAGACCCAGTACTTC